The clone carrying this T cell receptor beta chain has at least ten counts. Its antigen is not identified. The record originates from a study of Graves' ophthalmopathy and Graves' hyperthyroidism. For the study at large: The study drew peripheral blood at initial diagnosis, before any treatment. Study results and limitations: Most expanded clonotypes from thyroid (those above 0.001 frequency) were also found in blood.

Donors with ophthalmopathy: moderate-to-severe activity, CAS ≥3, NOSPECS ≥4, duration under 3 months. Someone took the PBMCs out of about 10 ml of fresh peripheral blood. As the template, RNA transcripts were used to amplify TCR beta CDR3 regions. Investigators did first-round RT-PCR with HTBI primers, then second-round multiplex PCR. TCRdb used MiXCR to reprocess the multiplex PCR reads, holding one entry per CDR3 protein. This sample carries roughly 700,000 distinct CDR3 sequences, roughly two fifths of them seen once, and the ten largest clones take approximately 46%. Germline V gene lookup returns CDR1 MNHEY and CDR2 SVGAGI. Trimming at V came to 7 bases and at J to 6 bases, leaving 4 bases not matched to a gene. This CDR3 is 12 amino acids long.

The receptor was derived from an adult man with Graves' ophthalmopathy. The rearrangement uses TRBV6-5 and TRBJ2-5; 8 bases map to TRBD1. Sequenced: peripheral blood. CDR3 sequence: CASTRDRKTQYF. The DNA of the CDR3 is TGTGCCAGCACCCGGGACAGGAAGACCCAGTACTTC.